This TCR beta chain was observed in a study of CD8 T cells in ankylosing spondylitis. Notes on the study in general: The disease-linked clones had a CD8+ phenotype and low blood frequencies. It appeared that ankylosing spondylitis blood was characterized by a TCR beta motif of seven or eight highly homologous variants. Matched synovial fluid from ankylosing spondylitis patients was reported to be enriched for disease-linked clones.

Many counts were recorded for this clonotype. Its antigen is not known. The CDR3 length is 15 residues. Germline values: CDR1 LGHNA, CDR2 YNFKEQ. V shed 2 bases, J shed 3 bases, and the junction held 6 bases outside the gene matches. Quantitative barcoded 5'-RACE was used to prepare TCR beta libraries. TCRdb re-called the 5' RACE reads through MiXCR, storing one row per CDR3 protein. The sample lists about 800,000 distinct CDR3 sequences, roughly 12% occurring once. The chain links TRBV4-2 to TRBJ1-2; 7 bases map to TRBD1. The specimen was blood, either unsorted or a sorted T cell fraction (not recorded which). The receptor comes from a male donor with ankylosing spondylitis. The CDR3: CASSQQRDSYYGYTF. The DNA of the CDR3 is TGTGCCAGCAGCCAACAAAGGGACAGCTACTATGGCTACACCTTC.